Below are 3 T cell receptor beta chains sequenced from a single sample in a study of cytomegalovirus exposure and HLA in healthy donors. The PCR had 60 Vbeta and 13 Jbeta primers. Sequencing was performed with immunoSEQ multiplex PCR; in TCRdb, only in-frame clones are kept and a portion is missing. The sample lists some 180,000 clones, around 85% occurring once. Sequencing input: PBMCs. These receptors were obtained from a male donor in good health and CMV-seronegative.

In its sample, this clone was seen once. The CDR3 region has the DNA TGTGCCCACGCAGTGTCTTTGAATCAGCCCCAGCATTTT. This encodes CAHAVSLNQPQHF. The chain joins TRBV6-1 to TRBJ1-5; no firm D call. This CDR3 comprises 13 residues. Trimming removed 11 bases from V and 4 bases from J, with 15 bases in between. Germline values: CDR1 MNHNS, CDR2 SASEGT.

This chain links TRBV5-1 with TRBJ2-1; D may be TRBD2 (5 bases). CDR1 SGHRS and CDR2 YFSETQ come from the germline V gene. The CDR3 has 11 residues. The V gene lost 3 bases and the J gene lost 15 bases, with 13 bases spanning the gap. Written as DNA, the CDR3 is TGCGCCAGCAGCTCCCTCGGGATGCGGTTCTTC. Its protein product is CASSSLGMRFF.

J is TRBJ2-3 and V is TRBV5-6, with D perhaps matching TRBD2 (5 bases). From germline, CDR1 is SGHDT and CDR2 YYEEEE. There are 17 residues in the CDR3. Trimming stripped 1 base from V and 1 base from J, with 16 bases between. The CDR3 DNA follows: TGTGCCAGCAGCTTGCTAGGGCCTAGCCGCGGCACAGATACGCAGTATTTT. It encodes CASSLLGPSRGTDTQYF.